One and the same sample provided the 9 T cell receptor beta chains below, sequenced in a study of CD8 T cells in Susac syndrome. It was with random hexamers that about 0.45 to 1 ug RNA was reverse transcribed. TCRdb re-analysed the immunoSEQ multiplex PCR reads in MiXCR, keeping a single row per CDR3 protein. The sample shows more than 95,000 distinct CDR3 sequences, just under 95% of them seen only once. Sequenced material: CD4+ T cells from PBMCs. These receptor sequences come from a human donor with multiple sclerosis.

The chain employs TRBV4-3 and TRBJ2-6; no clear D gene. The CDR3 covers 15 residues. Trimming removed 3 bases at V and 4 bases at J, with 10 bases between. Germline V gene lookup returns CDR1 LGHNA and CDR2 YSLEER. The chain's CDR3 is CASSHAEPGANVLTF. In nucleotides, the CDR3 is TGCGCCAGCAGCCATGCGGAACCCGGGGCCAACGTCCTGACTTTC.

The CDR3 DNA reads TGTGCCAGCTCACCACCCAGTGGCTCAGGCTATGGCTACACCTTC. This codes for CASSPPSGSGYGYTF. V gene TRBV18 combines with J gene TRBJ1-2, with no clear D. Germline-derived CDR1 and CDR2 are KGHSH and LQKENI. Trimming cost V 0 bases and J 4 bases, with 12 bases left between them. The CDR3 has 15 amino acids. Supplemented by reference TRBV18 and TRBJ1-2, the full variable domain reads NAGVMQNPRHLVRRRGQEARLRCSPMKGHSHVYWYRQLPEEGLKFMVYLQKENIIDESGMPKERFSAEFPKEGPSILRIQQVVRGDSAAYFCASSPPSGSGYGYTFGSGTRLTVV.

The J gene is TRBJ2-3, the V gene TRBV12-3 or TRBV12-4, with 10 bases matching TRBD2. The CDR3 spans 12 residues. With 6 bases clipped from V and 6 bases from J, the junction kept 0 bases outside the gene matches. The CDR3 loop reads CASRTSGDTQYF. The CDR3 region has the DNA TGTGCCAGCAGGACTAGCGGGGATACGCAGTATTTT.

The chain carries TRBV5-1 and TRBJ1-4; perhaps TRBD1 as D (6 bases). The CDR3 totals 16 residues. V lost 2 bases and J lost 1, with 12 bases in between. Germline CDR1 and CDR2: SGHRS and YFSETQ. The CDR3 sequence is CASSFSWTETNEKLFF. CDR3 sequence (DNA): TGCGCCAGCAGCTTCAGTTGGACAGAAACTAATGAAAAACTGTTTTTT.

The rearrangement joins TRBV5-6 to TRBJ1-2; 9 nucleotides match TRBD1. The CDR3 has 16 amino acids. Per the germline V gene, CDR1 is SGHDT and CDR2 is YYEEEE. J was trimmed by 6 bases and V by 3 bases; bases with no gene match: 12. The CDR3 protein is CASSYKTGGAKDGYTF. The CDR3 DNA follows: TGTGCCAGCAGCTACAAAACAGGGGGCGCCAAGGATGGCTACACCTTC.

The chain joins TRBV5-4 to TRBJ1-2; TRBD1 matches 10 bases. After removal of 4 bases from V and 7 bases from J, the junction contained 4 bases not matched to a gene. The CDR3 loop spans 13 amino acids. Germline-derived CDR1 and CDR2 are SGHNT and YYREEE (reference sequence). CDR3 loop: CASSLGQGFGYTF. In nucleotides, the CDR3 is TGTGCCAGCAGCCTGGGACAGGGGTTTGGCTACACCTTC.

This sequence joins TRBV11-2 and TRBJ2-3; no reliable D call. Germline assignment: CDR1 SGHAT and CDR2 FQNNGV. This CDR3 contains 14 residues. V was pared by 4 bases and J by 1 base, with 9 bases between. In nucleotides, the CDR3 is TGTGCCAGCAGCTGGGTGGTGGGCACAGATACGCAGTATTTT. Protein: CASSWVVGTDTQYF.

The V gene is TRBV29-1, the J gene TRBJ1-1; D is uncertain. The germline V and J ends were trimmed by 3 bases and 1 base, with 9 bases remaining between them. CDR1 is SQVTM and CDR2 is ANQGSEA in the germline V gene. The CDR3 is made up of 13 amino acids. CDR3 amino acids: CSVEGLENTEAFF. DNA for the CDR3: TGCAGCGTTGAGGGGTTGGAGAACACTGAAGCTTTCTTT.

The V gene is TRBV19, the J gene TRBJ2-5; TRBD2 agrees at 11 bases. Unmatched junction bases numbered 2, after V lost 3 bases and J lost 5 bases. Germline V gene data show CDR1 as LNHDA and CDR2 as SQIVND (reference sequence). The length of the CDR3 is 14 residues. The CDR3 bases are TGTGCCAGTAGTATCAGACTAGCGGGGGAGACCCAGTACTTC. Translation gives CASSIRLAGETQYF.